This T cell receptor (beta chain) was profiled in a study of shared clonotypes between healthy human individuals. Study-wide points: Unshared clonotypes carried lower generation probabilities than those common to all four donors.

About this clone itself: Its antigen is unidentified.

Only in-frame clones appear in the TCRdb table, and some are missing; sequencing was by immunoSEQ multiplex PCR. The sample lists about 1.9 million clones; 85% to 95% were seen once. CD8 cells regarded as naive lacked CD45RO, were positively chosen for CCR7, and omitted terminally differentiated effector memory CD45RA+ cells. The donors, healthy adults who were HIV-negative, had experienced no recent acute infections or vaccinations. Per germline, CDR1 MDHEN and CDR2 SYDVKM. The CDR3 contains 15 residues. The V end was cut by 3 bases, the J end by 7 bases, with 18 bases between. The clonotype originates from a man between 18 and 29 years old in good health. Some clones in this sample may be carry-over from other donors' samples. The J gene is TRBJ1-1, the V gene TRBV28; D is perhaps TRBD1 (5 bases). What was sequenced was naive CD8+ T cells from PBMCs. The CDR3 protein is CASSFTLIRGNEAFF. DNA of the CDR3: TGTGCCAGCAGTTTTACGTTAATTCGGGGGAATGAAGCTTTCTTT.